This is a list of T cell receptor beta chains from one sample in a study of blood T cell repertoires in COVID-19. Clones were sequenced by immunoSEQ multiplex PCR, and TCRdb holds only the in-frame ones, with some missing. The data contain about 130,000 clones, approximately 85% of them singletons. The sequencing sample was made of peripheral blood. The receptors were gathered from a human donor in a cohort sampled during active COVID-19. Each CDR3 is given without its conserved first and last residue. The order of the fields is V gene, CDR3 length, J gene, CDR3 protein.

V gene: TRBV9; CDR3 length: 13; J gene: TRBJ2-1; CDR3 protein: ASSARLADYNEQF
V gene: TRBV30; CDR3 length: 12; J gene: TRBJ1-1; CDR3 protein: AWSGGTGNAEAF
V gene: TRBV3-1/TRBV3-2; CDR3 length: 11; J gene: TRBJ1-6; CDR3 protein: ASSQDNKTPLH
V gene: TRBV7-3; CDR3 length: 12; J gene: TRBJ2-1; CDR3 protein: ASSPPGLADEQF
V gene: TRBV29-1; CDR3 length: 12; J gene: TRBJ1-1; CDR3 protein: SVERFPGNTEAF
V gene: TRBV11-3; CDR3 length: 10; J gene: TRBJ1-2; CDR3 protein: ASSSTGRGYT
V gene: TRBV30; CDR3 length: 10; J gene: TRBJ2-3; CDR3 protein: AWSVGQGGQY
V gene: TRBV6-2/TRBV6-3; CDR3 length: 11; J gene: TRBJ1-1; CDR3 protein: ASSYRQGTEAF
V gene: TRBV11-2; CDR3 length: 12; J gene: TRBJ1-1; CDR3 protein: ASSFSTQRTEAF
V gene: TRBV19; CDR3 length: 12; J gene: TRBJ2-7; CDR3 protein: ASTKGQGRYEQY
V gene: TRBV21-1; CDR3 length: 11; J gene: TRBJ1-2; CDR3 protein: ARVDSSNYGYT
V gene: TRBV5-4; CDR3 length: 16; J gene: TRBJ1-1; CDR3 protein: ASSLGKGLIRGNTEAF
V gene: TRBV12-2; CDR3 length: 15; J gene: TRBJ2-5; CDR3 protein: ASRPRPAGRVQETQY
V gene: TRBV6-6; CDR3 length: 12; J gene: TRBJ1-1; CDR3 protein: ASINYGMNTEAF
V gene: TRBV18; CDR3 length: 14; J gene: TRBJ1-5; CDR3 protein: ASSPDRGHSNQPQH
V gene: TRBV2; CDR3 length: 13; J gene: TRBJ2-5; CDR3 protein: ASMGGQGSGETQY
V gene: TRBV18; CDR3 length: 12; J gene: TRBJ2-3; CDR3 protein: ASSPPSRTDTQY
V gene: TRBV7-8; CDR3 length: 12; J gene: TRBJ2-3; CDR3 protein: ASSLDAITDTQY
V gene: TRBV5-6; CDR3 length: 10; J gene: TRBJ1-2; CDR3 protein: ASSPDRDGYT
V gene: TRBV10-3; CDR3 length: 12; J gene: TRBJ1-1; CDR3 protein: AISVEAVNTEAF
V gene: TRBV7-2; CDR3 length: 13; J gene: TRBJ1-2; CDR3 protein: ASSSQTGGNYGYT
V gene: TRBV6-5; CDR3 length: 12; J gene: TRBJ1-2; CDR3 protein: ASSPSGGRDGYT
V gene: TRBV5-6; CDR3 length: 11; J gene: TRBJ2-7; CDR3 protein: ASRIGGGYEQY
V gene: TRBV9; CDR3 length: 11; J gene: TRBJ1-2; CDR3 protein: ASSSGFGYGYT
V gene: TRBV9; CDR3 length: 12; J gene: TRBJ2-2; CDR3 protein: ASSVTGNTGELF
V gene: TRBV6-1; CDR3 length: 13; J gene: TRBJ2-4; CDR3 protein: ASSEVSVAKNIQY
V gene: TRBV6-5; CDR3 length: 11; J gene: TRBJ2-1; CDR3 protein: ASSRTSVNEQF
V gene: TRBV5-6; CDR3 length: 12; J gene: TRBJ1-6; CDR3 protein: ASSLAGYNSPLH
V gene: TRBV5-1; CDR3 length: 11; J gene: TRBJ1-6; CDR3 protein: ASSLGQNSPLH
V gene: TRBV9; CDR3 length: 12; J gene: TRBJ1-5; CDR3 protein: ASSATDSNQPQH
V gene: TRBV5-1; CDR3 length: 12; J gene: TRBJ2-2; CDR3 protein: ASSFPTATGELF
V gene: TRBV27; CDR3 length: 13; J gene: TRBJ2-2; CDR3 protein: ASSLLGATTGELF
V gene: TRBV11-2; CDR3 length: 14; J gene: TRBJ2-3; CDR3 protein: ASRPLGRVAGRTQY
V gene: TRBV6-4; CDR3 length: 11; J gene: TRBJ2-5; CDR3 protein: ASSDGTEETQY
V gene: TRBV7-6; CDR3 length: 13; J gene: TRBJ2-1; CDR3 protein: ASGSGTGGMDEQF
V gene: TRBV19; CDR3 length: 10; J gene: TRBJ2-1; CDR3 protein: ATSTSGDEQF
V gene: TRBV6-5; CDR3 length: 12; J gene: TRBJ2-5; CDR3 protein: ASRGTASQETQY
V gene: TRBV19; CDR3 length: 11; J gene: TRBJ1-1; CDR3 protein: ASSIGPGGWAF
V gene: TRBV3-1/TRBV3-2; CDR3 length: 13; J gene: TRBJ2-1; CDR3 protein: ASSQGLAGGNEQF
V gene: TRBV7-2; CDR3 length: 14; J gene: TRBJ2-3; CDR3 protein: ASSLGAGAHRDTQY